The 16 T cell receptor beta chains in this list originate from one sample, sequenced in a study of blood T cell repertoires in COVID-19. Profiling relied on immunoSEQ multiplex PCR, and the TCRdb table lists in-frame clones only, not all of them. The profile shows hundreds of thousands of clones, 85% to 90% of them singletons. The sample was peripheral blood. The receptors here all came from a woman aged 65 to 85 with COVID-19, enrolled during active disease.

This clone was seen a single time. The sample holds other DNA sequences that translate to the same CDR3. Here the CDR3 DNA reads TGTGCCAGCAGCTCCGGACAGAACACTGAAGCTTTCTTT. Translation: CASSSGQNTEAFF. V is TRBV5-5 and J is TRBJ1-1, with a tentative D call TRBD1 (5 bases). Between the trimmed V and J ends, which lost 3 bases and 1 base, there was a span of 7 bases. Germline V gene sequence: CDR1 SGHKS, CDR2 YYEKEE (reference sequence). The CDR3 is made up of 13 amino acids.

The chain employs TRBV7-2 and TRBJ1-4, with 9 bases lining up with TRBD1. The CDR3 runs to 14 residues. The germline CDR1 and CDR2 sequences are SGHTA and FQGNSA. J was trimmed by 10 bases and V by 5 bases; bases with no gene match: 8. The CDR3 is CASSPWTGAGKLFF. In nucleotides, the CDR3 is TGTGCCAGCAGCCCATGGACAGGGGCCGGAAAACTGTTTTTT.

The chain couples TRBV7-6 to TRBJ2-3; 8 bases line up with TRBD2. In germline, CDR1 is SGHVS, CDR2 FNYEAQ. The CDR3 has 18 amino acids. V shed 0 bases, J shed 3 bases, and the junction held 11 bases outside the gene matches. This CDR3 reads CASSLAIGRGVMTDTQYF. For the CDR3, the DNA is TGTGCCAGCAGCTTAGCGATCGGGCGGGGGGTTATGACAGATACGCAGTATTTT.

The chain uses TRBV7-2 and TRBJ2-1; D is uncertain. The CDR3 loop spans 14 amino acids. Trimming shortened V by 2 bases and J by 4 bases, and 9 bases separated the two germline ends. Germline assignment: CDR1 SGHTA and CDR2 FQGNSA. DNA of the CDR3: TGTGCCAGCAGCTTAAGCAACCAATACAATGAGCAGTTCTTC. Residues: CASSLSNQYNEQFF.

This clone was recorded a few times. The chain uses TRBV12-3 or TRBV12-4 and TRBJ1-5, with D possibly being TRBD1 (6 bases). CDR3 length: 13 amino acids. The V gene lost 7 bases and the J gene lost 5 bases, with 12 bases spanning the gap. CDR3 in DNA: TGTGCCAGCACCATAGGGGGTTATCAGCCCCAGCATTTT. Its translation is CASTIGGYQPQHF.

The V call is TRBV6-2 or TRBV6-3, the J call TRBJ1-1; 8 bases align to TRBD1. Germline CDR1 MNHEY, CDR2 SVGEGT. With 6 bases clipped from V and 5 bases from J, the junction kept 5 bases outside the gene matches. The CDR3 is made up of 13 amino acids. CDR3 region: CASSPRTGTEAFF. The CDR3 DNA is TGTGCCAGCAGCCCGCGGACAGGGACTGAAGCTTTCTTT.

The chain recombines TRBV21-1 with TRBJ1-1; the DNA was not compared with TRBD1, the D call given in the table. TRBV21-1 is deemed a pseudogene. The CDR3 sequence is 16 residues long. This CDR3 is CASSRARDRAGTEAFF. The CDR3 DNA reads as TGTGCCAGCAGTCGGGCACGGGACAGGGCGGGGACTGAAGCTTTCTTT.

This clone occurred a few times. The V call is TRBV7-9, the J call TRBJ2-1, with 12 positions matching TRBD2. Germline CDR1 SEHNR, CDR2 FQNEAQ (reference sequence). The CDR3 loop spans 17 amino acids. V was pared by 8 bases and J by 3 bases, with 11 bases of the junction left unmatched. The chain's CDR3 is CASRAAVTSGSYNEQFF. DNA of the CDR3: TGTGCCAGCCGAGCGGCCGTGACTAGCGGGAGCTACAATGAGCAGTTCTTC.

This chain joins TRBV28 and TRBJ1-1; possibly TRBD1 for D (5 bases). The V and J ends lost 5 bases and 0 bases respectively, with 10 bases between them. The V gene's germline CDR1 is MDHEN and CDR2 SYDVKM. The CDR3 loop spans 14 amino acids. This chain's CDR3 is CASSPTDMNTEAFF. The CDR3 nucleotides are TGTGCCAGCAGTCCCACGGACATGAACACTGAAGCTTTCTTT.

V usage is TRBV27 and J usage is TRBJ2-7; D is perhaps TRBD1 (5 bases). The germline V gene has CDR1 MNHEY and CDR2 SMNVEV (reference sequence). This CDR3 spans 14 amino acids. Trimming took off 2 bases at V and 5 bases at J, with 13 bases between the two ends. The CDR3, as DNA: TGTGCCAGCAGTTTAGGCAGGGATCGCAACGAGCAGTACTTC. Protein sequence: CASSLGRDRNEQYF.

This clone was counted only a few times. CDR3 loop: CASSSGAQPQHF. CDR3 in DNA: TGTGCCAGCAGCTCAGGGGCTCAGCCCCAGCATTTT. The chain employs TRBV7-9 and TRBJ1-5, with a possible D match to TRBD1 (6 bases). The CDR3 contains 12 residues. Germline V gives CDR1 SEHNR, CDR2 FQNEAQ (reference sequence). Trimming removed 4 bases at V and 6 bases at J, with 7 bases between.

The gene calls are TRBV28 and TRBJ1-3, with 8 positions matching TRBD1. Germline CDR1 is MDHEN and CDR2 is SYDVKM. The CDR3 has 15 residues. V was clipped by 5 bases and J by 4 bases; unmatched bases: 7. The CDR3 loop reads CASSPGGARGNTIYF. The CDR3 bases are TGTGCCAGCAGTCCAGGGGGCGCGCGAGGAAACACCATATATTTT.

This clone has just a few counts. In nucleotides, the CDR3 is TGTGCCAGTAGTATTGGGGGGGCCCCCCTCGAGGAGCAGTTCTTC. Translated: CASSIGGAPLEEQFF. The genes are TRBV19 and TRBJ2-1, with D maybe TRBD2 (7 bases). In germline, CDR1 is LNHDA, CDR2 SQIVND (reference sequence). Trimming removed 3 bases at V and 10 bases at J, with 19 bases between. This CDR3 region has 15 residues.

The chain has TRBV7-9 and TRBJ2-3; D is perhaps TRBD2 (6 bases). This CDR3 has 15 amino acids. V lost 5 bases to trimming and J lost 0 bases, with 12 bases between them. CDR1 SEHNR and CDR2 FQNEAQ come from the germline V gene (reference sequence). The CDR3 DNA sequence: TGTGCCAGCAGCCCCCTGGGGGGAAGCACAGATACGCAGTATTTT. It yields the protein CASSPLGGSTDTQYF.

CDR3 bases: TGTGCCAGCAGTGAATCTCATTCACCCCTCCACTTT. Residues: CASSESHSPLHF. This chain connects TRBV25-1 to TRBJ1-6; no reliable D call. Germline CDR1 reads MGHDK; CDR2 reads SYGVNS. Deletions cut 1 base from V and 8 bases from J, with 3 bases between. CDR3 length: 12 residues.

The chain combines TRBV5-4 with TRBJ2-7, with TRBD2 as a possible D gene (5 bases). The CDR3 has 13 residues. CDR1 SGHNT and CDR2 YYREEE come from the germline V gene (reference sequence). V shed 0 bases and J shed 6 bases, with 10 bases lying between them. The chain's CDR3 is CASSLDGEREQYF. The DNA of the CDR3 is TGTGCCAGCAGCTTGGACGGGGAGCGCGAGCAGTACTTC.